This T cell receptor (beta chain) was captured in a study of blood T cell repertoires in COVID-19. Study overall: PBMCs, B-cell-depleted T cells, or T cells provided the cDNA or gDNA that made up the material.

This clone occurred once. CDR3 length equals 15 residues. Trimming shortened V by 4 bases and J by 1 base, and 12 bases separated the two germline ends. Germline V gene sequence: CDR1 SGHRS, CDR2 YFSETQ. In the authors' methods: Using reference gene primer amplification, nucleated cell counts were estimated. Generated by immunoSEQ multiplex PCR, the TCRdb table keeps only in-frame clones and is missing some. The D gene and trimming were derived from the DNA, and the V and J assignments and clone size from that table. Altogether 250,000 to 350,000 clones are present, approximately 90% being singletons, with the ten largest covering 2% to 3%.

The gene calls are TRBV5-1 and TRBJ2-4; D may be TRBD2 (5 bases). Sequences were obtained from peripheral blood. This clonotype was sampled from a man aged 18-30 years with active or convalescent COVID-19. The CDR3 bases are TGCGCCAGCAGCAAGACGATAGCGGCCAAAAACATTCAGTACTTC. Amino acids: CASSKTIAAKNIQYF.